This TCR beta chain was captured in a study of cytomegalovirus exposure and HLA in healthy donors. Study overall: Early released data had about 85 million unique TCRs, all coming from HLA-typed donors.

The PCR made use of 60 Vbeta and 13 Jbeta primers. Profiled with immunoSEQ multiplex PCR; TCRdb holds only in-frame clones, not every one. Here the sample spans some 180,000 clones, around 70% being singletons. This clone was counted a few times. Its target is not known. Overall study results and limits: Within an earlier analysis, most TCR beta V segments proved productive either about 90% or about 30% of the time.

The sequence was collected from a male donor in good health and CMV-seronegative. Sample: PBMCs.

The CDR3 loop reads CASSLSGRGPYEQYF. DNA of the CDR3: TGTGCCAGTAGTCTTAGCGGGAGAGGGCCCTACGAGCAGTACTTC. The chain employs TRBV19 and TRBJ2-7; 9 positions agree with TRBD2. The CDR3 extends over 15 amino acids. V trimming: 5 bases; J trimming: 2 bases; junction bases outside the gene matches: 7. Per germline, CDR1 LNHDA and CDR2 SQIVND (reference sequence).